Shown below are 18 T cell receptor beta chains from a single sample sequenced in a study of CD8 T cells in cerebrospinal fluid in Alzheimer's disease. TCRdb derives one entry per CDR3 protein from the 10x single-cell sequencing reads, leaving out DNA. Its listing shows roughly 1,500 distinct CDR3 sequences. The sample consisted of cerebrospinal fluid. These receptors were taken from a human donor with Alzheimer's disease.

This clonotype is large by frequency. This chain connects TRBV10-3 to TRBJ2-4; TCRdb designates TRBD2, a call that cannot be tested without DNA. The CDR3 spans 13 residues. The germline CDR1 and CDR2 sequences are ENHRY and SYGVKD. CDR3 sequence: CAIRKEGARIQYF.

The chain links TRBV5-4 to TRBJ2-5. Germline V gene data show CDR1 as SGHNT and CDR2 as YYREEE (reference sequence). The CDR3 sequence is 16 residues long. The CDR3 reads CASSLSGVRARETQYF.

By frequency, this clonotype registers medium-sized (0.01 to 0.1%). The chain combines TRBV7-8 with TRBJ2-7; TCRdb gives TRBD2 as the D gene, but with no DNA this cannot be confirmed. The germline V gene encodes CDR1 SGHVS and CDR2 FQNEAQ. This CDR3 is built from 14 residues. CDR3 protein: CASSYTSGPYEQYF.

This clonotype shows up as large by frequency. The chain is built from TRBV9 and TRBJ2-1; TCRdb reports TRBD2, a call that lacks DNA to check it against. Germline CDR1 SGDLS, CDR2 YYNGEE. The CDR3 extends over 19 amino acids. The CDR3 spells CASSGEEGQRPLLYNEQFF.

This clonotype shows up as medium-sized (0.01 to 0.1%) by frequency. The V call is TRBV10-1, the J call TRBJ1-4; TCRdb returns TRBD1, unconfirmable since there is no DNA. Germline CDR1 and CDR2: WNHNN and SYGVQD (reference sequence). There are 13 residues in the CDR3. The CDR3 protein is CASSEGWGRKLFF.

By frequency, this clonotype is large. The rearrangement links TRBV7-6 to TRBJ2-3; TCRdb outputs TRBD1, but without DNA this stays unchecked. The CDR3 has 15 residues. Germline CDR1 and CDR2: SGHVS and FNYEAQ. This chain's CDR3 is CASSRSGGAGDTQYF.

By frequency, this clonotype is large. The rearrangement links TRBV7-8 to TRBJ2-3; TCRdb outputs TRBD2, but without DNA this stays unchecked. Germline V gene data show CDR1 as SGHVS and CDR2 as FQNEAQ. This CDR3 contains 15 residues. Here the CDR3 reads CASSFGRGGSDTQYF. The full variable domain, completed using reference TRBV7-8 and TRBJ2-3, is GAGVSQSPRYKVAKRGQDVALRCDPISGHVSLFWYQQALGQGPEFLTYFQNEAQLDKSGLPSDRFFAERPEGSVSTLKIQRTQQEDSAVYLCASSFGRGGSDTQYFGPGTRLTVL.

This clonotype is labeled medium-sized based on frequency. This sequence joins TRBV28 and TRBJ1-5. This CDR3 comprises 12 residues. Germline-derived CDR1 and CDR2 are MDHEN and SYDVKM. CDR3 loop: CASRRFGQPQHF.

This clonotype is medium-sized by frequency. The genes are TRBV20-1 and TRBJ1-2. CDR1 and CDR2 (germline): DFQATT, SNEGSKA (reference sequence). The CDR3 has 15 amino acids. Here the CDR3 reads CSARVLRDLNYGYTF.

This clonotype is deemed medium-sized by its frequency. This chain links TRBV25-1 with TRBJ2-7; TCRdb calls TRBD1, which cannot be checked without DNA. The CDR3 sequence is 16 residues long. Germline V gives CDR1 MGHDK, CDR2 SYGVNS. This CDR3 is CASSLGITGQTYEQYF.

This clonotype counts as medium-sized by frequency. This CDR3 reads CASSAGDPLAYEQYF. This sequence joins TRBV9 and TRBJ2-7; checking the TCRdb D call of TRBD1 is not possible without DNA. CDR1 and CDR2 from the germline V gene are SGDLS and YYNGEE. The CDR3 sequence is 15 residues long.

The CDR3 here is CASRLRTVDNSPLHF. J is TRBJ1-6 and V is TRBV6-1; TCRdb returns TRBD1, unconfirmable since there is no DNA. Germline V gene sequence: CDR1 MNHNS, CDR2 SASEGT. This CDR3 comprises 15 residues.

By frequency, this clonotype registers medium-sized (0.01 to 0.1%). The rearrangement joins TRBV28 to TRBJ2-3; TCRdb selects TRBD2, and the lack of DNA leaves this call unchecked. In germline, CDR1 is MDHEN, CDR2 SYDVKM. This CDR3 is 15 amino acids long. The CDR3 is CASSPSGISTDTQYF.

Frequency places this clonotype as medium-sized. The chain recombines TRBV5-6 with TRBJ2-3; the D gene TCRdb calls, TRBD2, cannot be checked with no DNA. Germline values: CDR1 SGHDT, CDR2 YYEEEE. The CDR3 is made up of 13 amino acids. The CDR3: CASRGSGGDTQYF.

This clonotype counts as medium-sized by frequency. The chain recombines TRBV20-1 with TRBJ2-7; the TRBD2 assignment by TCRdb is unverifiable without DNA. Germline CDR1 is DFQATT and CDR2 is SNEGSKA (reference sequence). CDR3 length: 13 amino acids. CDR3 loop: CSARPGLAGEQYF.

This clonotype is identified as medium-sized from frequency. V is TRBV7-2 and J is TRBJ2-1. The CDR3 is made up of 14 amino acids. The germline CDR1 and CDR2 sequences are SGHTA and FQGNSA. The CDR3 is CASSLESQYNEQFF.

Its frequency marks this clonotype as large. This chain connects TRBV20-1 to TRBJ1-5. The CDR3 contains 15 residues. CDR1 and CDR2 (germline): DFQATT, SNEGSKA (reference sequence). The CDR3 protein is CSAGYSGDSNQPQHF.

This clonotype counts as medium-sized by frequency. The chain has TRBV20-1 and TRBJ1-1; TCRdb proposes TRBD1, but this gene call is untestable without DNA. Germline CDR1 and CDR2: DFQATT and SNEGSKA (reference sequence). This CDR3 region has 14 residues. The CDR3: CSARADGQGTEAFF.